This T cell receptor beta chain is from a study of control samples from healthy donors and cancer patients. Germline assignment: CDR1 LNHDA and CDR2 SQIVND (reference sequence). Unmatched junction bases numbered 15, after V lost 5 bases and J lost 8 bases. There are 16 residues in the CDR3. Clones were sequenced by immunoSEQ multiplex PCR, and TCRdb holds only the in-frame ones, with some missing. Of 110,000 or so clones in the sample, 80% to 90% were seen once. The V and J genes are TRBV19 and TRBJ1-2; TRBD1 agrees at 9 bases. The sequence came from a man aged 50 to 59 in good health. Material: blood. The CDR3 nucleotides are TGTGCCAGTAGTCTCGGGACAGGGAGGGCCAATCGAGGCTACACCTTC. It codes for CASSLGTGRANRGYTF.